The rows below give T cell receptor beta chains drawn from one sample of a study of cytomegalovirus exposure and HLA in healthy donors. Generated by immunoSEQ multiplex PCR, the TCRdb table keeps only in-frame clones and is missing some. The sample lists around 85,000 clones; around 80% were seen once. The sample comprised PBMCs. Receptors originate from a man aged 25-45 years in good health and CMV-seronegative. Both conserved end residues are part of each CDR3. A D gene is named only where the DNA matches it firmly. Size is stated for part of the rows, as once, few or many counts, or as a class when the clone is expanded.

abundance | j_gene | d_gene | v_gene | CDR3aa | CDR3nt
- | TRBJ2-6 | - | TRBV10-3 | CAISAGFSGANVLTF | TGTGCCATCAGTGCAGGGTTCTCTGGGGCCAACGTCCTGACTTTC
- | TRBJ2-7 | - | TRBV4-2 | CASSQESRGYEQYF | TGTGCCAGCAGCCAAGAATCTAGGGGATACGAGCAGTACTTC
few | TRBJ2-3 | - | TRBV30 | CAWSVAPDTQYF | TGTGCCTGGAGTGTAGCCCCAGATACGCAGTATTTT
- | TRBJ1-2 | TRBD1 | TRBV5-6 | CASSLVFGGQGYTF | TGTGCCAGCAGCTTGGTATTTGGGGGACAGGGCTACACCTTC
- | TRBJ2-7 | TRBD1 | TRBV18 | CASSPGQGALPKQYF | TGTGCCAGCTCACCGGGACAGGGGGCTTTACCGAAGCAGTACTTC
- | TRBJ2-1 | TRBD2 | TRBV7-3 | CASSWTSGTYNEQFF | TGTGCCAGCAGTTGGACTAGCGGAACCTACAATGAGCAGTTCTTC
- | TRBJ2-3 | - | TRBV5-1 | CASSLGGRGTDTQYF | TGCGCCAGCAGCTTGGGGGGCAGGGGCACAGATACGCAGTATTTT
- | TRBJ2-6 | TRBD1 | TRBV14 | CASRRTGVDGANVLTF | TGTGCCAGCAGGCGAACAGGGGTGGATGGGGCCAACGTCCTGACTTTC
- | TRBJ1-1 | - | TRBV7-2 | CASSIRGRTEAFF | TGTGCCAGCAGCATCCGCGGGAGGACTGAAGCTTTCTTT
- | TRBJ2-7 | TRBD1 | TRBV9 | CASSVDLPGTGILHEQYF | TGTGCCAGCAGCGTAGATCTTCCCGGGACAGGGATTTTGCACGAGCAGTACTTC
- | TRBJ2-7 | - | TRBV7-9 | CASSLADRIPGGGYEQYF | TGTGCCAGCAGCTTAGCGGACAGGATTCCCGGAGGGGGTTACGAGCAGTACTTC
- | TRBJ2-1 | - | TRBV7-2 | CASSLDNSRARNEQFF | TGTGCCAGCAGCTTAGATAACTCGAGGGCTAGGAATGAGCAGTTCTTC
once | TRBJ2-7 | TRBD1 | TRBV28 | CASSLSRGRGERYF | TGTGCCAGCAGTTTATCCAGGGGGCGAGGCGAGCGGTACTTC
- | TRBJ2-1 | TRBD1 | TRBV5-1 | CASSLAAGGAGEQFF | TGCGCCAGCAGCTTGGCGGCAGGGGGCGCTGGGGAGCAGTTCTTC
- | TRBJ2-7 | TRBD1 | TRBV2 | CASRLGQVAYEQYF | TGTGCCAGCAGGCTAGGACAGGTCGCCTACGAGCAGTACTTC
- | TRBJ2-2 | - | TRBV7-2 | CASSLPGGTGELFF | TGTGCCAGCAGCCTCCCCGGGGGCACCGGGGAGCTGTTTTTT
- | TRBJ2-2 | TRBD1 | TRBV5-6 | CASSTGTVNTGELFF | TGTGCCAGCAGCACAGGGACAGTAAACACCGGGGAGCTGTTTTTT
- | TRBJ2-7 | - | TRBV7-9 | CASSSYQGAYEQYF | TGTGCCAGCAGCTCCTACCAAGGAGCCTACGAGCAGTACTTC
- | TRBJ1-2 | TRBD1 | TRBV28 | CASSTGQGTYGYTF | TGTGCCAGCAGTACCGGACAGGGCACCTATGGCTACACCTTC
- | TRBJ1-6 | - | TRBV7-2 | CASSGTSSSYNSPLHF | TGTGCCAGCAGCGGGACATCGAGCTCCTATAATTCACCCCTCCACTTT
once | TRBJ1-1 | - | TRBV18 | CASSPELNTEAFF | TGTGCCAGCTCACCAGAGTTGAACACTGAAGCTTTCTTT
- | TRBJ2-2 | - | TRBV7-9 | CASRPGTSTGELFF | TGTGCCAGCAGACCCGGGACATCCACCGGGGAGCTGTTTTTT
- | TRBJ2-1 | - | TRBV4-1 | CASRLGRGTYNEQFF | TGCGCCAGCCGCTTAGGGCGGGGGACATACAATGAGCAGTTCTTC
- | TRBJ2-1 | TRBD2 | TRBV29-1 | CSATSGSYNEQFF | TGCAGTGCAACTAGCGGTTCCTACAATGAGCAGTTCTTC
- | TRBJ1-5 | TRBD1 | TRBV7-2 | CASSLSGGQPQHF | TGTGCCAGCAGCTTATCAGGGGGGCAGCCCCAGCATTTT
- | TRBJ1-4 | - | TRBV28 | CASSSTGSNEKLFF | TGTGCCAGCAGTTCGACAGGCTCTAATGAAAAACTGTTTTTT